These 20 T cell receptor beta chains were sequenced from one sample in a study of CD8+ T cells in alopecia areata. Treatment in this sample: oral pan-JAK inhibitor, 5-10 mg twice daily. Extracted RNA was reverse transcribed, and the resulting cDNA served as sequencing template. This table comes from immunoSEQ multiplex PCR, and its TCRdb copy is limited to in-frame clones, with some not included. This table holds roughly 100,000 clones, about nine tenths found once. Material: CD8+ T cells sorted from blood, obtained between weeks 30 and 35, from a patient treated with tofacitinib. These receptors were obtained from a human donor with alopecia areata.

V and J are TRBV7-9 and TRBJ2-3; 12 bases are shared with TRBD2. The length of the CDR3 is 14 residues. Germline-derived CDR1 and CDR2 are SEHNR and FQNEAQ (reference sequence). This chain's CDR3 is CAIQLAGGPDTQYF. The CDR3 DNA reads as TGTGCGATCCAACTAGCGGGAGGCCCAGATACGCAGTATTTT. The full variable domain, rest sourced from reference TRBV7-9 and TRBJ2-3, is DTGVSQNPRHKITKRGQNVTFRCDPISEHNRLYWYRQTLGQGPEFLTYFQNEAQLEKSRLLSDRFSAERPKGSFSTLEIQRTEQGDSAMYLCAIQLAGGPDTQYFGPGTRLTVL.

The chain is built from TRBV30 and TRBJ2-7; D is ambiguous. Per the germline V gene, CDR1 is GTSNPN and CDR2 is SVGIG (reference sequence). The CDR3 runs 12 residues. Trimming shortened V by 0 bases and J by 1 base, and 4 bases separated the two germline ends. In DNA, the CDR3 is TGTGCCTGGAGTGTTCAGTCCTACGAGCAGTACTTC. Protein sequence: CAWSVQSYEQYF.

This clone was detected only once. The genes are TRBV11-2 and TRBJ1-1, with TRBD1 identical over 7 bases. The CDR3 contains 15 residues. From germline, CDR1 is SGHAT and CDR2 FQNNGV. V dropped 5 bases and J dropped 1; count of bases not matched to a gene: 7. The CDR3 here is CASSAYRGENTEAFF. The CDR3 DNA is TGTGCCAGCAGCGCGTACAGGGGCGAGAACACTGAAGCTTTCTTT.

The V and J genes are TRBV7-9 and TRBJ2-3; 8 bases match TRBD1. Germline V gene lookup returns CDR1 SEHNR and CDR2 FQNEAQ (reference sequence). The CDR3 contains 15 residues. Germline trimming cut 3 bases from V and 1 base from J; bases unmatched to any gene: 3. The CDR3 here is CASSLTGVGTDTQYF. The CDR3 DNA reads TGTGCCAGCAGCTTGACAGGGGTCGGCACAGATACGCAGTATTTT.

The chain couples TRBV7-8 to TRBJ2-3; D is undetermined. The germline V and J ends were trimmed by 3 bases and 3 bases, with 4 bases remaining between them. The CDR3 spans 12 residues. Germline values: CDR1 SGHVS, CDR2 FQNEAQ. Written as DNA, the CDR3 is TGTGCCAGCAGCTTGGAAACAGATACGCAGTATTTT. It codes for CASSLETDTQYF.

V is TRBV2 and J is TRBJ2-7; 10 bases are a match to TRBD2. V trimming: 8 bases; J trimming: 4 bases; junction bases outside the gene matches: 14. Germline V lookup: CDR1 SNHLY, CDR2 FYNNEI. The CDR3 runs to 16 residues. CDR3 nucleotides: TGTGCCAGCTCTGAAAGGATGGATAGCGGGAGGTACGAGCAGTACTTC. It yields the protein CASSERMDSGRYEQYF.

The chain couples TRBV6-5 to TRBJ1-6; 7 bases map to TRBD1. Trimming cost V 6 bases and J 7 bases; bases outside gene matches: 6. The germline V gene has CDR1 MNHEY and CDR2 SVGAGI. CDR3 size: 14 residues. CDR3 loop: CASSQTGRNSPLHF. CDR3 DNA sequence: TGTGCCAGCAGCCAGACAGGGCGCAATTCACCCCTCCACTTT.

V is TRBV19 and J is TRBJ2-7; D uncertain. Germline V gives CDR1 LNHDA, CDR2 SQIVND (reference sequence). Trimming stripped 4 bases from V and 2 bases from J, with 15 bases between. CDR3 length: 15 residues. The CDR3 loop reads CASSTTLDGTYEQYF. DNA for the CDR3: TGTGCCAGTAGTACCACCCTGGATGGCACCTACGAGCAGTACTTC.

This chain uses TRBV2 with TRBJ2-7; TRBD2 might be the D (5 bases). The CDR3 sequence is 13 residues long. The V end was cut by 4 bases, the J end by 3 bases, with 10 bases between. Germline values: CDR1 SNHLY, CDR2 FYNNEI. CDR3 residues: CASSARTHYEQYF. For the CDR3, the DNA is TGTGCCAGCAGTGCACGGACTCACTACGAGCAGTACTTC.

This clone was recorded a few times. V usage is TRBV5-4 and J usage is TRBJ2-7; 8 bases align to TRBD2. Germline loops: CDR1 SGHNT, CDR2 YYREEE (reference sequence). This CDR3 has 13 amino acids. The J segment lost 7 bases and the V segment lost 4 bases, leaving 7 bases of the junction unmatched. CDR3: CASSPGGGLEQYF. In DNA, the CDR3 is TGTGCCAGCAGCCCCGGCGGGGGGCTTGAGCAGTACTTC.

The V call is TRBV5-4, the J call TRBJ2-2; TRBD1 might be the D (5 bases). This CDR3 is 16 amino acids long. The V end was cut by 2 bases, the J end by 1 base, with 12 bases between. Germline V gene sequence: CDR1 SGHNT, CDR2 YYREEE (reference sequence). As DNA, the CDR3 is TGTGCCAGCAGCTTTTTTAGGGGAATGAACACCGGGGAGCTGTTTTTT. This encodes CASSFFRGMNTGELFF. The whole variable domain, remainder taken from reference TRBV5-4 and TRBJ2-2, is ETGVTQSPTHLIKTRGQQVTLRCSSQSGHNTVSWYQQALGQGPQFIFQYYREEENGRGNFPPRFSGLQFPNYSSELNVNALELDDSALYLCASSFFRGMNTGELFFGEGSRLTVL.

The chain joins TRBV5-1 to TRBJ2-2, with D possibly being TRBD1 or TRBD2 (5 bases each). Trimming pared 6 bases from V and 6 bases from J, leaving 24 bases between. The CDR3 spans 17 residues. Germline-derived CDR1 and CDR2 are SGHRS and YFSETQ. The CDR3 DNA is TGCGCCAGCACCCCATTTGAGACGTCGGGACGTCCCGGGGAGCTGTTTTTT. As protein: CASTPFETSGRPGELFF. The complete variable domain, with remaining parts taken from reference TRBV5-1 and TRBJ2-2, reads KAGVTQTPRYLIKTRGQQVTLSCSPISGHRSVSWYQQTPGQGLQFLFEYFSETQRNKGNFPGRFSGRQFSNSRSEMNVSTLELGDSALYLCASTPFETSGRPGELFFGEGSRLTVL.

This chain links TRBV6-5 with TRBJ1-2; no clear D gene. The CDR3 is made up of 14 amino acids. Germline V gene sequence: CDR1 MNHEY, CDR2 SVGAGI. Deletions cut 6 bases from V and 4 bases from J, with 15 bases between. This CDR3 reads CASSPDPGVYGYTF. CDR3 coding DNA: TGTGCCAGCAGCCCAGATCCAGGCGTCTATGGCTACACCTTC.

The genes are TRBV9 and TRBJ2-3; D is uncertain. Trimming pared 3 bases from V and 1 base from J, leaving 9 bases between. The CDR3 sequence is 14 residues long. Germline V gene lookup returns CDR1 SGDLS and CDR2 YYNGEE. CDR3 in amino acids: CASSDRVGTDTQYF. In DNA form, the CDR3 reads TGTGCCAGCAGCGATAGGGTAGGCACAGATACGCAGTATTTT.

This chain uses TRBV7-9 with TRBJ2-2; no clear D gene. This CDR3 is 17 amino acids long. Looked up from germline, CDR1 is SEHNR and CDR2 is FQNEAQ (reference sequence). Trimming took 1 base from V and 2 from J, leaving 14 bases between them. The CDR3 nucleotides read TGTGCCAGCAGCTTAGGTTCTCGAAAGCAAAACACCGGGGAGCTGTTTTTT. As protein: CASSLGSRKQNTGELFF. The full variable domain, its missing parts supplied by reference TRBV7-9 and TRBJ2-2, is DTGVSQNPRHKITKRGQNVTFRCDPISEHNRLYWYRQTLGQGPEFLTYFQNEAQLEKSRLLSDRFSAERPKGSFSTLEIQRTEQGDSAMYLCASSLGSRKQNTGELFFGEGSRLTVL.

The V call is TRBV6-5, the J call TRBJ1-5; D is uncertain. Trimming stripped 2 bases from V and 4 bases from J, with 12 bases between. There are 15 residues in the CDR3. Germline CDR1 MNHEY, CDR2 SVGAGI. The CDR3 loop reads CASSYAGDTNQPQHF. The CDR3 region has the DNA TGTGCCAGCAGTTACGCCGGGGATACTAATCAGCCCCAGCATTTT.

This sequence joins TRBV4-2 and TRBJ2-3; TRBD2 matches at 7 bases. The trim removed 5 bases at V and 0 bases at J, leaving 8 bases unmatched. This CDR3 contains 16 residues. The germline V gene has CDR1 LGHNA and CDR2 YNFKEQ. This CDR3 reads CASSAGLLPSTDTQYF. The CDR3 DNA is TGTGCCAGCAGCGCGGGACTATTACCTAGCACAGATACGCAGTATTTT.

This rearrangement joins TRBV27 to TRBJ1-2, with D unresolved. The CDR3 loop spans 15 amino acids. The germline V gene has CDR1 MNHEY and CDR2 SMNVEV (reference sequence). Trimming stripped 3 bases from V and 4 bases from J, with 15 bases between. This CDR3 is CASSLSSGSTYGYTF. The CDR3 nucleotides read TGTGCCAGCAGTTTGTCAAGCGGAAGTACCTATGGCTACACCTTC.

The rearrangement uses TRBV27 and TRBJ2-2, with a weak D call TRBD1 (5 bases). V gave up 3 bases and J gave up 6 bases, with 17 bases separating them. CDR3 length: 16 residues. Germline-derived CDR1 and CDR2 are MNHEY and SMNVEV (reference sequence). For the CDR3, the DNA is TGTGCCAGCAGTTTGACCCCACAGGTAGAGGCCGGGGAGCTGTTTTTT. Its translation: CASSLTPQVEAGELFF.

This rearrangement joins TRBV6-1 to TRBJ2-1; maybe TRBD2 (5 bases). CDR3 length: 13 residues. The V end was cut by 8 bases, the J end by 4 bases, with 12 bases between. Germline V lookup: CDR1 MNHNS, CDR2 SASEGT. The CDR3 DNA is TGTGCCAGCGCTCGGACTGGGTACAATGAGCAGTTCTTC. It encodes CASARTGYNEQFF.